This T cell receptor beta chain is from a study of blood T cell repertoires in COVID-19. This clone was picked up one time. Clones were sequenced by immunoSEQ multiplex PCR, and TCRdb holds only the in-frame ones, with some missing. The sample shows 310,000 or so clones, 80% to 90% of them seen only once. Trimming pared 9 bases from V and 0 bases from J, leaving 20 bases between. Germline V gene sequence: CDR1 MNHEY, CDR2 SMNVEV (reference sequence). CDR3 length: 16 residues. The chain links TRBV27 to TRBJ1-1, with D unclear. The TCR comes from a man younger than 45 with COVID-19, enrolled during active disease. Sample: peripheral blood. Written as DNA, the CDR3 is TGTGCCAGTCGCCTATATTCAGGAAACATGAACACTGAAGCTTTCTTT. Translating gives CASRLYSGNMNTEAFF.